This is a list of T cell receptor beta chains from one sample in a study of control samples from healthy donors and cancer patients. The repertoire was sequenced with immunoSEQ multiplex PCR; TCRdb's copy has only in-frame clones and lacks some. This sample's clone table lists some 190,000 clones. The sequenced sample was blood. These receptor sequences come from a woman aged 30 to 39 in good health. Both conserved end residues are part of each CDR3. The order of the fields is D gene, J gene, V gene, CDR3 DNA, CDR3 protein. A D gene is named only where the DNA matches it firmly.

.,TRBJ1-6,TRBV7-9,TGTGCCAGCAGCCTGGACGGGAATTCACCCCTCCACTTT,CASSLDGNSPLHF
.,TRBJ1-1,TRBV28,TGTGCCAGCAGTTTAGGCAGGGTGAACACTGAAGCTTTCTTT,CASSLGRVNTEAFF
.,TRBJ1-1,TRBV19,TGTGCCAGTAGTCCCCGGACGGCGGGCGCTTTCTTT,CASSPRTAGAFF
TRBD1,TRBJ2-2,TRBV7-9,TGTGCCAGCAGCGTACGGCAGGGGGACGACACCGGGGAGCTGTTTTTT,CASSVRQGDDTGELFF
.,TRBJ1-1,TRBV7-2,TGTGCCAGCAGCTTAGTATCCGGGGGCAGGTACACTGAAGCTTTCTTT,CASSLVSGGRYTEAFF
.,TRBJ2-7,TRBV20-1,TGCAGTGCTAGTTCCGTAGGGATGGAATACGAGCAGTACTTC,CSASSVGMEYEQYF
.,TRBJ2-5,TRBV29-1,TGCAGCGCCTTAAGACAGAAAACAGAGACCCAGTACTTC,CSALRQKTETQYF
TRBD1,TRBJ1-5,TRBV7-9,TGTGCCAGCAGCCGACAGGGGGATAGCAATCAGCCCCAGCATTTT,CASSRQGDSNQPQHF
.,TRBJ1-1,TRBV6-2/TRBV6-3,TGTGCCAGCAGCAGAGACCTGTCGCCGGATATTAGCACTGAAGCTTTCTTT,CASSRDLSPDISTEAFF
.,TRBJ1-6,TRBV11-3,TGTGCCATAAAAAATGACAGCTCCTATAATTCACCCCTCCACTTT,CAIKNDSSYNSPLHF
.,TRBJ1-2,TRBV15,TGTGCCACGGCATCGGCAGCCTATGGCTACACCTTC,CATASAAYGYTF
TRBD1,TRBJ1-2,TRBV6-1,TGTGCCAGCAGTGAAGGGCCAACCGGGACAGCTATACCCTATGGCTACACCTTC,CASSEGPTGTAIPYGYTF
.,TRBJ1-2,TRBV3-1/TRBV3-2,TGTGCCAGCAGCCATCCAGGGAGGGAAGCTAACTATGGCTACACCTTC,CASSHPGREANYGYTF
TRBD1,TRBJ1-2,TRBV19,TGTGCCAGTAGACCGGGACAGACCAACTATGGCTACACCTTC,CASRPGQTNYGYTF
.,TRBJ1-5,TRBV7-6,TGTGCCAGCAGCTTAGAGCAGGGGTTCAATCAGCCCCAGCATTTT,CASSLEQGFNQPQHF
.,TRBJ1-3,TRBV18,TGTGTCAGCTCACCAATGTTGGGAACCCCTTCCTCTGGAAACACCATATATTTT,CVSSPMLGTPSSGNTIYF
.,TRBJ1-1,TRBV7-7,TGTGCTAGCAGCCAACCCCCCGGGGGGCCTTTAAGGAACACTGAAGCTTTCTTT,CASSQPPGGPLRNTEAFF
.,TRBJ1-2,TRBV20-1,TGCAGTGCTAGTCTCCGGCTTAACTATGGCTACACCTTC,CSASLRLNYGYTF
TRBD1,TRBJ1-4,TRBV4-3,TGCGCCAGCAGCCCCCCGGACAGGGAAAAACTGTTTTTT,CASSPPDREKLFF
.,TRBJ1-1,TRBV7-9,TGTGCCAGCAGCGCCTTTAGGGGGGCGCGGACTGAAGCTTTCTTT,CASSAFRGARTEAFF
TRBD1,TRBJ1-4,TRBV5-1,TGCGCCAGCACCCGTGGGGCAGGGGGAGGTGAAAAACTGTTTTTT,CASTRGAGGGEKLFF
.,TRBJ1-1,TRBV6-5,TGTGCCAGCAGTCTCCGCGCGAACACTGAAGCTTTCTTT,CASSLRANTEAFF
.,TRBJ1-1,TRBV13,TGTGCCAGCAGCGTCCGGACCCTCGGTGGAAACACTGAAGCTTTCTTT,CASSVRTLGGNTEAFF
TRBD2,TRBJ2-7,TRBV4-2,TGTGCCAGCAGCCAAGAACTAGCGGGGCTAAGCTACGAGCAGTACTTC,CASSQELAGLSYEQYF
TRBD2,TRBJ2-7,TRBV6-2/TRBV6-3,TGTGCCAGCAGTTATTCCGGGACTAGCTACTACGAGCAGTACTTC,CASSYSGTSYYEQYF
TRBD1,TRBJ1-3,TRBV19,TGTGCCAGTAGCCGAGGGGGCACCGGAAACACCATATATTTT,CASSRGGTGNTIYF
.,TRBJ1-4,TRBV19,TGTGCCAGTAGAGCGAGGAATTATAATGAAAAACTGTTTTTT,CASRARNYNEKLFF
.,TRBJ1-4,TRBV7-2,TGTGCCAGCAGCTTAAGGTTTTGGGAAAAACTGTTTTTT,CASSLRFWEKLFF
TRBD2,TRBJ2-2,TRBV6-1,TGTGCCAGCAGTGAAGGGGTAGCGGGGAACACCGGGGAGCTGTTTTTT,CASSEGVAGNTGELFF
TRBD1,TRBJ1-4,TRBV5-4,TGTGCCAGCAGCTCCGGACAGGTTAATGAAAAACTGTTTTTT,CASSSGQVNEKLFF
.,TRBJ2-3,TRBV24-1,TGTGCCACCAGTGATTTTTCAGATACGCAGTATTTT,CATSDFSDTQYF
.,TRBJ1-3,TRBV18,TGTGCCAGCTCACCACCGTCATCCGCTGGAAACACCATATATTTT,CASSPPSSAGNTIYF
.,TRBJ2-1,TRBV19,TGTGCCAGTAGTATTACGGGACCCGTGTACAATGAGCAGTTCTTC,CASSITGPVYNEQFF
.,TRBJ2-3,TRBV5-4,TGTGCCAGCAGCCTGGCTGGAGCAGGGTGGTCAGATACGCAGTATTTT,CASSLAGAGWSDTQYF
TRBD2,TRBJ2-2,TRBV2,TGTGCCAGCTCACCTCTAGGCGGGGGAGTCACCGGGGAGCTGTTTTTT,CASSPLGGGVTGELFF
.,TRBJ2-7,TRBV7-9,TGTGCCAGCAGTCCTCAGGGGATCTACGAGCAGTACTTC,CASSPQGIYEQYF
.,TRBJ2-7,TRBV19,TGTGCCAGTAGTATACAACGGGGAAACTACGAGCAGTACTTC,CASSIQRGNYEQYF
TRBD1,TRBJ2-7,TRBV5-1,TGCGCCAGCAGCGGTAGACAGGGGGCGCAGCAGTACTTC,CASSGRQGAQQYF
.,TRBJ1-5,TRBV12-3/TRBV12-4,TGTGCCAGCAGCTTAACCATAGGTCAGCCCCAGCATTTT,CASSLTIGQPQHF
TRBD1,TRBJ2-4,TRBV7-2,TGTGCCAGCAGCCCACATACCGGGACAGGGAGCAGGGCCAAAAACATTCAGTACTTC,CASSPHTGTGSRAKNIQYF
.,TRBJ2-7,TRBV19,TGTGCCAGTAGTATTTCGCCGCAAAGCTCCTACGAGCAGTACTTC,CASSISPQSSYEQYF
.,TRBJ1-1,TRBV6-5,TGTGCCAGCGGTTCCAGCCGAAAACAGAACACTGAAGCTTTCTTT,CASGSSRKQNTEAFF
.,TRBJ1-5,TRBV27,TGTGCCAGCAGTTTATCAGCTAATCAGCCCCAGCATTTT,CASSLSANQPQHF
.,TRBJ2-3,TRBV6-5,TGTGCCAGCACGAGCTCCTACACAGATACGCAGTATTTT,CASTSSYTDTQYF
.,TRBJ1-2,TRBV7-2,TGTGCCAGCAGCTTAGGCCCGGGAAACTATGGCTACACCTTC,CASSLGPGNYGYTF
.,TRBJ1-1,TRBV19,TGTGCCAGTAGTATCGGGTCTTTAGCAAGCACTGAAGCTTTCTTT,CASSIGSLASTEAFF
TRBD2,TRBJ2-1,TRBV6-5,TGTGCCACACATAGCGGGGGCTACAATGAGCAGTTCTTC,CATHSGGYNEQFF
.,TRBJ2-7,TRBV5-1,TGCGCCAGCAGGGCCGGGACTGGGAGCTACGAGCAGTACTTC,CASRAGTGSYEQYF
.,TRBJ1-2,TRBV7-9,TGTGCCAGCAGCTTATTGAACACAGTAGGCTATGGCTACACCTTC,CASSLLNTVGYGYTF
.,TRBJ1-1,TRBV5-4,TGTGCCAGCAGTTTTACAGGAGTCTTTGAAGCTTTCTTT,CASSFTGVFEAFF
.,TRBJ2-7,TRBV24-1,TGTGCCACCAGTGATTCGGGGACATACGAGCAGTACTTC,CATSDSGTYEQYF
.,TRBJ2-2,TRBV5-1,TGCGCCAGCAGCTTGGAAGTTGACACCGGGGAGCTGTTTTTT,CASSLEVDTGELFF
.,TRBJ1-2,TRBV12-3/TRBV12-4,TGTGCCAGCAGTTTCCCAGGGGCGGAGGGCTACACCTTC,CASSFPGAEGYTF
.,TRBJ1-4,TRBV28,TGTGCCAGCAGTTTACCGGGATCAACTAATGAAAAACTGTTTTTT,CASSLPGSTNEKLFF
TRBD2,TRBJ2-3,TRBV9,TGTGCCAGCAGCGAGGGACTAGCGGGGGAAGATACGCAGTATTTT,CASSEGLAGEDTQYF